This T cell receptor (beta chain) comes out of a study of neurological immune-mediated disorders. Comments on this clonotype: Its antigen is unknown.

The team produced cDNA through 5'RACE using 10-nucleotide random UMIs. One entry per CDR3 protein results from TCRdb running MiXCR on the 5' RACE reads. This table has around 94,000 distinct CDR3 sequences, 3% to 4.5% appearing once. Overall study results and limits: The multiple sclerosis repertoire cluster was not associated with any clinical or MRI feature, with the authors stating that larger cohorts are needed. When repertoires were grouped phylogenetically, those of 18 of 34 multiple sclerosis patients fell into one related-CDR3 cluster, a possible signature.

PBMCs numbering 2 million and stored at -80 C yielded the unsorted libraries. Germline V gene sequence: CDR1 MNHEY, CDR2 SVGEGT. V was cut by 6 bases and J by 4 bases, with 12 bases left in between. The CDR3 length is 13 residues. The TCR was taken from a woman aged 18-29 years with multiple sclerosis. The sequenced sample consisted of PBMCs. The chain couples TRBV6-2 or TRBV6-3 to TRBJ1-1, with D unclear. The CDR3 loop is CASRDLGRTEAFF. The CDR3 DNA sequence: TGTGCCAGCAGGGATCTCGGGCGCACTGAAGCTTTCTTT.